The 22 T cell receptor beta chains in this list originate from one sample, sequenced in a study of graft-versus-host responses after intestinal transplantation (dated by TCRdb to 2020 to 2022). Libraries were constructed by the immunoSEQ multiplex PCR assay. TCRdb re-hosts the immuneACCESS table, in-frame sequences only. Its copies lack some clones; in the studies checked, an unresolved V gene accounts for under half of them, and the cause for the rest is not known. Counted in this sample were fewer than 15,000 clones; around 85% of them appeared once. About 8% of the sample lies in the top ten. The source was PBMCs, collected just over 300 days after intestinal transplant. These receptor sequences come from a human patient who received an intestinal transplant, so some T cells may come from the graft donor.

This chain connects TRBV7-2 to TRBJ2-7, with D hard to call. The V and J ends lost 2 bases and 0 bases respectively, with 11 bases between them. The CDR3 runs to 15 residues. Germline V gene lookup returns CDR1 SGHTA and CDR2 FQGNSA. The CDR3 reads CASSLSSANSYEQYF. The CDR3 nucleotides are TGTGCCAGCAGCTTATCCTCAGCGAACTCCTACGAGCAGTACTTC. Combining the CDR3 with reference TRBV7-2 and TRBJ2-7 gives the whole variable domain GAGVSQSPSNKVTEKGKDVELRCDPISGHTALYWYRQSLGQGLEFLIYFQGNSAPDKSGLPSDRFSAERTGGSVSTLTIQRTQQEDSAVYLCASSLSSANSYEQYFGPGTRLTVT.

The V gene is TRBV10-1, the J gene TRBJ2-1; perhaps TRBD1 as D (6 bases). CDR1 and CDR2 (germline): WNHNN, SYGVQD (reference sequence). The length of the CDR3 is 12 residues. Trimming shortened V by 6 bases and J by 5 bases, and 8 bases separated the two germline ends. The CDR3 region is CASSGDNNEQFF. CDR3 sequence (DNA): TGCGCCAGCAGCGGGGACAACAATGAGCAGTTCTTC.

CDR3 coding DNA: TGTGCCAGCAGATGGGGGCTAGGTACTGAAGCTTTCTTT. It codes for CASRWGLGTEAFF. The gene calls are TRBV6-1 and TRBJ1-1, with D possibly matching TRBD1 (6 bases). Deletions cut 6 bases from V and 5 bases from J, with 13 bases between. The V gene's germline CDR1 is MNHNS and CDR2 SASEGT. The CDR3 has 13 residues.

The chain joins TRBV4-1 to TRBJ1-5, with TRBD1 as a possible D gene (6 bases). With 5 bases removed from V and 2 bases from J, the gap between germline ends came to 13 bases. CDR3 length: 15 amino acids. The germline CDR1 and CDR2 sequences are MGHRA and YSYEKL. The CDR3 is CASSTRGSGNQPQHF. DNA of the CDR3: TGCGCCAGCAGCACCAGGGGAAGTGGCAATCAGCCCCAGCATTTT.

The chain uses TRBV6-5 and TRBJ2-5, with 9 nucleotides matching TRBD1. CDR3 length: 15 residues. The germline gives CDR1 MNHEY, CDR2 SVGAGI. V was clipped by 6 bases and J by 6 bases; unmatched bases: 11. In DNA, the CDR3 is TGTGCCAGCAGCCTCCAGAGGGACAGGGAAAAGACCCAGTACTTC. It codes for CASSLQRDREKTQYF.

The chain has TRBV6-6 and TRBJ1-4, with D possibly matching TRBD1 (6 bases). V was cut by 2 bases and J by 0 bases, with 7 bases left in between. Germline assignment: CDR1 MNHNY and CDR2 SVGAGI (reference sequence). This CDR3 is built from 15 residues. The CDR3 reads CASSYRQATNEKLFF. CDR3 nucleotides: TGTGCCAGCAGTTACAGACAGGCAACTAATGAAAAACTGTTTTTT.

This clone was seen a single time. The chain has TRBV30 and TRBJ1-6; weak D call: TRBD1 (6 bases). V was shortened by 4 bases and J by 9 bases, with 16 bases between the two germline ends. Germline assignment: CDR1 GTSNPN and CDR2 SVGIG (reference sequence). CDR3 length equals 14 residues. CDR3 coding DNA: TGTGCCTGGACCACCGGTGGGGGGCCTTCACCCCTCCACTTT. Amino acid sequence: CAWTTGGGPSPLHF.

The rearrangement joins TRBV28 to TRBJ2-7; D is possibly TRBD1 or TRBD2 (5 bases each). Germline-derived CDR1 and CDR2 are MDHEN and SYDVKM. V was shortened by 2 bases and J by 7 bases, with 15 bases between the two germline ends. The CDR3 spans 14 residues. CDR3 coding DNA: TGTGCCAGCAGTTTAAGGGGCGGACGGGAAGAGCAGTACTTC. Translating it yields CASSLRGGREEQYF.

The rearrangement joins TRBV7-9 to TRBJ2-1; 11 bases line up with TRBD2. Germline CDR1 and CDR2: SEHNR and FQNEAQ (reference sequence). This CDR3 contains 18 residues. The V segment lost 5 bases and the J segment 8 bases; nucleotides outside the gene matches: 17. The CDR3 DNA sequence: TGTGCCAGCAGCCCCCCAAGAGCTAGCGGGAGGACCAGCGATGAGCAGTTCTTC. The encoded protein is CASSPPRASGRTSDEQFF.

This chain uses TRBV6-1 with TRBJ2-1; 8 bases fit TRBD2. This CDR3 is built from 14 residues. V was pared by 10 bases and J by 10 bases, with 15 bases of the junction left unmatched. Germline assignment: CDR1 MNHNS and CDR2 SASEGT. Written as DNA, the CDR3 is TGTGCCATCTTACCAGCGGGAGACCGCGGGGAGCAGTTCTTC. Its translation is CAILPAGDRGEQFF.

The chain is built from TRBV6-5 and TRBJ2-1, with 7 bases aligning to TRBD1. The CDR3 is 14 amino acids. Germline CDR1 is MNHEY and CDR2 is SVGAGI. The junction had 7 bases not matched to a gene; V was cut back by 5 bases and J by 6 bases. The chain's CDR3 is CASSGDRDFNEQFF. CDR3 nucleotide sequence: TGTGCCAGCAGTGGGGACAGAGATTTCAATGAGCAGTTCTTC.

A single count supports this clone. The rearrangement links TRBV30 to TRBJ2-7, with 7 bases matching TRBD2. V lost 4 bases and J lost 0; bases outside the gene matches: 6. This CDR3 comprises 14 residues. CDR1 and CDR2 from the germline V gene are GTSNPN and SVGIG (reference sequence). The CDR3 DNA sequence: TGTGCCTGGACCGCCCGGGACTACTCCTACGAGCAGTACTTC. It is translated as CAWTARDYSYEQYF.

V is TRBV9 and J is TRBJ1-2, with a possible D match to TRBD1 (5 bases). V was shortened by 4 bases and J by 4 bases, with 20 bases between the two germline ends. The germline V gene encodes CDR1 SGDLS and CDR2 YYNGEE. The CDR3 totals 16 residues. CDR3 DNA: TGTGCCAGCAGCCCGTCGATTGGGACTGTAGGCTATGGCTACACCTTC. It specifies CASSPSIGTVGYGYTF.

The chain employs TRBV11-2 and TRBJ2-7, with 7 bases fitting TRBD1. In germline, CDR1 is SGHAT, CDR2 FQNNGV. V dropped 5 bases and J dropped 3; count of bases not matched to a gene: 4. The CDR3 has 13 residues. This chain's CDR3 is CASSRTGDYEQYF. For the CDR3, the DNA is TGTGCCAGCAGCCGTACAGGGGACTACGAGCAGTACTTC.

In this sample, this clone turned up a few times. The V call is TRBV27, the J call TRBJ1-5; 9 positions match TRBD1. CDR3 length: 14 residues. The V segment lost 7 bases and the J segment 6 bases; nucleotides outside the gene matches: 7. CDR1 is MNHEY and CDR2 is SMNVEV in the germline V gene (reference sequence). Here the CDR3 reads CASMPGQGIQPQHF. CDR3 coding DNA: TGTGCCAGCATGCCGGGACAGGGAATTCAGCCCCAGCATTTT.

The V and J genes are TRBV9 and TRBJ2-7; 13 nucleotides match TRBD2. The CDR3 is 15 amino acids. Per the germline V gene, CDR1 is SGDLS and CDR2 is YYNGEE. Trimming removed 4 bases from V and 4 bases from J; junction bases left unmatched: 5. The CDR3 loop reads CASSPGLAGRYEQYF. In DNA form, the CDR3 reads TGTGCCAGCAGCCCGGGACTAGCGGGAAGGTACGAGCAGTACTTC.

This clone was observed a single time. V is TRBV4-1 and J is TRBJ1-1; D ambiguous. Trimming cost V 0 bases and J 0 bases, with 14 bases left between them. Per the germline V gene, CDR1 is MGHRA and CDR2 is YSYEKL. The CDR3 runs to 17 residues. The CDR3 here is CASSQDLTASLNTEAFF. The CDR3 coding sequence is TGCGCCAGCAGCCAAGATCTAACAGCGAGTTTGAACACTGAAGCTTTCTTT.

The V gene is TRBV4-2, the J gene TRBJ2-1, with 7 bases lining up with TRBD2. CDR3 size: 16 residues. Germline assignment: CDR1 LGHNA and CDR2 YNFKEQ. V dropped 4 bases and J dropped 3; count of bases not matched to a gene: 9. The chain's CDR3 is CASSLSLGEGYNEQFF. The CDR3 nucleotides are TGTGCCAGCAGCCTCTCCTTGGGGGAGGGCTACAATGAGCAGTTCTTC.

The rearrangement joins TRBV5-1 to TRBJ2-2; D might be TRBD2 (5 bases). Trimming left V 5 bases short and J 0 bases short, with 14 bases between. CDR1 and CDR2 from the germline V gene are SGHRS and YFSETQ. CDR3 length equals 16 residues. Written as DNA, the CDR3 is TGCGCCAGCAGGGATTCGGGAACCGCGAACACCGGGGAGCTGTTTTTT. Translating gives CASRDSGTANTGELFF.

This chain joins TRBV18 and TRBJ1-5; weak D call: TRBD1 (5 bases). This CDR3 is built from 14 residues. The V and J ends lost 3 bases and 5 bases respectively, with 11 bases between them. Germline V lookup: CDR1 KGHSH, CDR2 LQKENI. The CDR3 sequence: CASSPQGVHQPQHF. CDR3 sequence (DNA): TGTGCCAGCTCACCCCAGGGAGTTCATCAGCCCCAGCATTTT. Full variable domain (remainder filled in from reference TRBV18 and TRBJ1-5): NAGVMQNPRHLVRRRGQEARLRCSPMKGHSHVYWYRQLPEEGLKFMVYLQKENIIDESGMPKERFSAEFPKEGPSILRIQQVVRGDSAAYFCASSPQGVHQPQHFGDGTRLSIL.

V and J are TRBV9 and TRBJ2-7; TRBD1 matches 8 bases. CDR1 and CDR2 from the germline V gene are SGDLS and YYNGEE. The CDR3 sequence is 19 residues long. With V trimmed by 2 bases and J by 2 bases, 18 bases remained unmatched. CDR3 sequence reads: CASSVGGTGGAVGTYEQYF. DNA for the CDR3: TGTGCCAGCAGCGTTGGGGGGACAGGTGGGGCGGTTGGGACCTACGAGCAGTACTTC.

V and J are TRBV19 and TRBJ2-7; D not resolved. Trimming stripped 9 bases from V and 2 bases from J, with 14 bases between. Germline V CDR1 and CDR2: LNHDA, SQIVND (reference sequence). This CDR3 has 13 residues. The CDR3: CASRRAGAYEQYF. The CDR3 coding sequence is TGTGCCAGCCGCCGGGCCGGCGCCTACGAGCAGTACTTC.